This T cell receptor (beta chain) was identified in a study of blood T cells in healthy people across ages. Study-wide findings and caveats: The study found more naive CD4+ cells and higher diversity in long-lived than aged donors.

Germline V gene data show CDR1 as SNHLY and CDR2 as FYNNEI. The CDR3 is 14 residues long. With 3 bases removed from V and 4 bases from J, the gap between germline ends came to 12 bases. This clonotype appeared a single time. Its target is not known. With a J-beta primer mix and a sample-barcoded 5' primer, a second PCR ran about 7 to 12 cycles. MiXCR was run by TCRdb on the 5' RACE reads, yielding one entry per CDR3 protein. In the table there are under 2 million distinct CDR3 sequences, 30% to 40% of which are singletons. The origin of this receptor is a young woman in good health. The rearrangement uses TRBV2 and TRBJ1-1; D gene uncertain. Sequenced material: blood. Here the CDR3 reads CASSDGRITTEAFF. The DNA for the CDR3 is TGTGCCAGCAGTGATGGTAGAATCACCACTGAAGCTTTCTTT.